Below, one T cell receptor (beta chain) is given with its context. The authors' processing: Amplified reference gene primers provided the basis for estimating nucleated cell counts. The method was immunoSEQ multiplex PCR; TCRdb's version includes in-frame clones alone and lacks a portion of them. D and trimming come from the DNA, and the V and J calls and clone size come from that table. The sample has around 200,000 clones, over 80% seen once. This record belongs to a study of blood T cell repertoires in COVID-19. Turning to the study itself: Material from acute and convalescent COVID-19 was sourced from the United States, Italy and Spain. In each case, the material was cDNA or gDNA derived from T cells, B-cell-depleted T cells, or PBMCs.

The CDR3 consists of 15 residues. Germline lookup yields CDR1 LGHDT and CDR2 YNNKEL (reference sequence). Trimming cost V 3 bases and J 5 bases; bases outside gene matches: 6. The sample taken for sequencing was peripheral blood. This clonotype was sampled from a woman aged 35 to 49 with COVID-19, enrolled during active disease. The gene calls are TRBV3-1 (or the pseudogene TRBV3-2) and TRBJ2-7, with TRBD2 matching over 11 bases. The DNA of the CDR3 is TGTGCCAGCAGCCACTATAGCGGGAGGGCCGACGAGCAGTACTTC. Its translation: CASSHYSGRADEQYF.